The 18 T cell receptor beta chains presented below share a single source sample, sequenced in a study of OX40 agonist ivuxolimab in advanced cancers. Sequencing was performed with immunoSEQ multiplex PCR; in TCRdb, only in-frame clones are kept and a portion is missing. The data hold 55,000 to 75,000 clones, with around 81% observed a single time. Material: CD4+ or CD8+ T cells sorted from blood, obtained in a trial of the OX40 agonist ivuxolimab. Receptor source: an adult with an advanced solid tumor such as melanoma, head and neck, liver or kidney cancer.

The chain employs TRBV27 and TRBJ1-2, with TRBD1 identical over 8 bases. Germline V CDR1 and CDR2: MNHEY, SMNVEV (reference sequence). V lost 0 bases, J lost 5 bases, and 2 bases stayed unmatched. The length of the CDR3 is 14 residues. The CDR3 DNA sequence: TGTGCCAGCAGTTTATCCCGGACAGGGTATGGCTACACCTTC. Translating gives CASSLSRTGYGYTF.

A few counts support this clone. The rearrangement links TRBV15 to TRBJ1-5; D gene uncertain. The germline V and J ends were trimmed by 0 bases and 1 base, with 7 bases remaining between them. CDR3 size: 15 residues. CDR1 is LNHNV, CDR2 YYDKDF, per germline (reference sequence). Written as DNA, the CDR3 is TGTGCCACCAGCAGAGATCCGGGCAGCAATCAGCCCCAGCATTTT. Its translation: CATSRDPGSNQPQHF.

The genes are TRBV7-9 and TRBJ2-2; the D is unclear. The CDR3 loop spans 13 amino acids. Germline-derived CDR1 and CDR2 are SEHNR and FQNEAQ (reference sequence). Trimming took off 3 bases at V and 9 bases at J, with 11 bases between the two ends. The CDR3 bases are TGTGCCAGCAGCTTTCCCCCCGGGCGGGAGCTGTTTTTT. This gives the protein CASSFPPGRELFF.

V gene TRBV5-4 combines with J gene TRBJ1-1; 7 bases are a match to TRBD1. The V gene's germline CDR1 is SGHNT and CDR2 YYREEE (reference sequence). The CDR3 has 14 amino acids. Trimming removed 2 bases from V and 6 bases from J; junction bases left unmatched: 7. In DNA form, the CDR3 reads TGTGCCAGCAGCTTAACAGGGGACACGGCTGAAGCTTTCTTT. Translation: CASSLTGDTAEAFF.

The genes are TRBV25-1 and TRBJ2-7; 9 bases are shared with TRBD2. Germline-derived CDR1 and CDR2 are MGHDK and SYGVNS. This CDR3 has 15 amino acids. Trimming removed 2 bases from V and 4 bases from J; junction bases left unmatched: 6. Written as DNA, the CDR3 is TGTGCCAGCAGTGAAGGGCTAGCGGGGAGATACGAGCAGTACTTC. Its protein is CASSEGLAGRYEQYF.

This clone came up once. The J gene is TRBJ1-1, the V gene TRBV4-1, with 8 positions matching TRBD1. Germline trimming cut 3 bases from V and 6 bases from J; bases unmatched to any gene: 9. The CDR3 contains 15 residues. Per the germline V gene, CDR1 is MGHRA and CDR2 is YSYEKL. The CDR3 is CASSQRQGQEPEAFF. The CDR3 DNA follows: TGCGCCAGCAGCCAGAGACAGGGGCAAGAGCCTGAAGCTTTCTTT.

The table lists this clone with a few counts. This chain joins TRBV6-1 and TRBJ2-2; D gene ambiguous. Per germline, CDR1 MNHNS and CDR2 SASEGT. Between the trimmed V and J ends, which lost 7 bases and 0 bases, there was a span of 9 bases. This CDR3 contains 14 residues. The DNA of the CDR3 is TGTGCCAGCACATTGGCAGCGAACACCGGGGAGCTGTTTTTT. Its protein product is CASTLAANTGELFF.

The chain has TRBV7-9 and TRBJ1-3, with unresolved D. The CDR3 contains 12 residues. Deletions cut 6 bases from V and 3 bases from J, with 6 bases between. Germline V gene sequence: CDR1 SEHNR, CDR2 FQNEAQ (reference sequence). CDR3 in DNA: TGTGCCAGCAGTGTCAATGGAAACACCATATATTTT. Translated, it gives CASSVNGNTIYF.

CDR3 sequence reads: CASRPAGGPENEQFF. As DNA, the CDR3 is TGTGCCAGCAGGCCAGCGGGGGGGCCGGAAAATGAGCAGTTCTTC. The rearrangement links TRBV27 to TRBJ2-1; 10 nucleotides match TRBD2. With V trimmed by 6 bases and J by 7 bases, 9 bases remained unmatched. CDR3 length: 15 residues. The germline gives CDR1 MNHEY, CDR2 SMNVEV (reference sequence).

V usage is TRBV18 and J usage is TRBJ1-5, with 9 bases identical to TRBD1. V shed 5 bases, J shed 5 bases, and the junction held 4 bases outside the gene matches. The CDR3 sequence is 14 residues long. Germline V gene sequence: CDR1 KGHSH, CDR2 LQKENI. CDR3 DNA sequence: TGTGCCAGCTCATCCCGGGACAGGGATCAGCCCCAGCATTTT. This translates into CASSSRDRDQPQHF.

This clone was detected only a few times. The V and J genes are TRBV5-4 and TRBJ1-2; TRBD1 matches at 10 bases. This CDR3 spans 15 amino acids. CDR1 and CDR2 (germline): SGHNT, YYREEE (reference sequence). V shed 6 bases and J 4 bases; nucleotides not matched to a gene: 9. The CDR3 nucleotides read TGTGCCAGCAAACCGGGACAGGGGCCGTTCTATGGCTACACCTTC. Translating it yields CASKPGQGPFYGYTF.

The V gene is TRBV6-6, the J gene TRBJ2-5; D remains unclear. The CDR3 runs to 11 residues. V was cut by 1 base and J by 5 bases, with 2 bases left in between. The germline CDR1 and CDR2 sequences are MNHNY and SVGAGI (reference sequence). The CDR3 here is CASSYLETQYF. CDR3 nucleotides: TGTGCCAGCAGTTACTTGGAGACCCAGTACTTC.

The CDR3 bases are TGTGCCAGCAGCCCTAGGACAGGGGGACACGAGCAGTACTTC. Amino acid sequence: CASSPRTGGHEQYF. The V gene is TRBV11-2, the J gene TRBJ2-7; TRBD1 aligns across 10 bases. The J segment lost 5 bases and the V segment lost 5 bases, leaving 6 bases of the junction unmatched. Germline CDR1 SGHAT, CDR2 FQNNGV. The CDR3 is 14 amino acids.

V gene TRBV19 combines with J gene TRBJ2-1; 9 bases match TRBD1. The CDR3 has 13 residues. Looked up from germline, CDR1 is LNHDA and CDR2 is SQIVND (reference sequence). The junction had 3 bases not matched to a gene; V was cut back by 3 bases and J by 9 bases. CDR3 sequence reads: CASSMGDRVEQFF. For the CDR3, the DNA is TGTGCCAGTAGTATGGGGGACAGGGTTGAGCAGTTCTTC. The complete variable domain, with remaining parts taken from reference TRBV19 and TRBJ2-1, reads DGGITQSPKYLFRKEGQNVTLSCEQNLNHDAMYWYRQDPGQGLRLIYYSQIVNDFQKGDIAEGYSVSREKKESFPLTVTSAQKNPTAFYLCASSMGDRVEQFFGPGTRLTVL.

The V call is TRBV27, the J call TRBJ1-1; D uncertain. The V gene's germline CDR1 is MNHEY and CDR2 SMNVEV (reference sequence). The CDR3 spans 13 residues. V was pared by 0 bases and J by 1 base, with 3 bases between. CDR3 protein: CASSLSRNTEAFF. As DNA, the CDR3 is TGTGCCAGCAGTTTATCAAGGAACACTGAAGCTTTCTTT.

The chain links TRBV5-6 to TRBJ2-5; D is unresolved. In germline, CDR1 is SGHDT, CDR2 YYEEEE. Trimming removed 2 bases at V and 14 bases at J, with 16 bases between. This CDR3 is built from 12 residues. CDR3 sequence (DNA): TGTGCCAGCAGCTTAAAAAGCGTCCTCAGTTACTTC. It encodes CASSLKSVLSYF.

A single count supports this clone. The chain carries TRBV4-2 and TRBJ1-3; a weak D match, TRBD1 (5 bases). V lost 0 bases to trimming and J lost 2 bases, with 8 bases between them. CDR1 LGHNA and CDR2 YNFKEQ come from the germline V gene. The CDR3 covers 15 residues. DNA for the CDR3: TGTGCCAGCAGCCAAGATCGCAGGGCTGGAAACACCATATATTTT. This gives the protein CASSQDRRAGNTIYF.

The V gene is TRBV15, the J gene TRBJ2-2; tentative D call: TRBD2 (5 bases). CDR1 and CDR2 (germline): LNHNV, YYDKDF (reference sequence). This CDR3 region has 15 residues. Trimming pared 3 bases from V and 2 bases from J, leaving 10 bases between. The CDR3 sequence is CATSSDYSNTGELFF. In DNA form, the CDR3 reads TGTGCCACCAGCAGTGACTACTCCAACACCGGGGAGCTGTTTTTT.